Sequencing of this T cell receptor beta chain was carried out in a study of T-cell reconstitution after alpha-beta-depleted transplantation in children. Germline CDR1 reads ENHRY; CDR2 reads SYGVKD. With V trimmed by 11 bases and J by 4 bases, 8 bases remained unmatched. CDR3 length: 13 amino acids. Study findings and constraints: Several hundred expanded graft clones reportedly were the source of alpha-beta T cells about two months after transplant. T-cell counts and diversity at one year post-transplant came mainly from newly produced T cells.

A TCRbeta library incorporating unique molecular identifiers was prepared. TCRdb processed the PCR reads anew with MiXCR; each CDR3 protein has one entry. Of some 140,000 distinct CDR3 sequences listed, 9.7% are singletons. On this clonotype itself: Its matching antigen is unknown.

Sequencing used PBMCs, mostly from graft donor cells, obtained 180 days after TCRalphabeta/CD19-depleted stem cell transplant. The chain is built from TRBV10-3 and TRBJ2-3, with 8 positions matching TRBD2. This sequence originates from a girl younger than two who had a stem cell transplant for combined immunodeficiency, so the T cells may come from the graft donor. Here the CDR3 reads CAASGRGSDTQYF. The DNA of the CDR3 is TGTGCCGCCAGCGGGAGAGGTTCAGATACGCAGTATTTT.